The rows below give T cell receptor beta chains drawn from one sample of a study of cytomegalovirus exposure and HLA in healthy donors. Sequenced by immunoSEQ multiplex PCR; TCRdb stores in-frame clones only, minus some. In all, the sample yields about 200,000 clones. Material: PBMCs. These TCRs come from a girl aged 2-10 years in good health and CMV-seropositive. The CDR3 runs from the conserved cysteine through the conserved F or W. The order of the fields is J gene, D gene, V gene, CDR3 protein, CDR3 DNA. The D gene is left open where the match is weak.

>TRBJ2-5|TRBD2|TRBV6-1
CASSEGYGGETQYF
TGTGCCAGCAGTGAAGGATACGGGGGGGAGACCCAGTACTTC
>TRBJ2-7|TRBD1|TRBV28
CASSRVRDRGFSYEQYF
TGTGCCAGCAGCCGAGTCCGAGACAGGGGGTTCTCCTACGAGCAGTACTTC
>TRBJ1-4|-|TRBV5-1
CASSWGGNEKLFF
TGCGCCAGCAGCTGGGGGGGGAATGAAAAACTGTTTTTT
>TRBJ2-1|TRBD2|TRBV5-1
CASSAKLAGVSSYNEQFF
TGCGCCAGCAGCGCCAAACTAGCGGGGGTGAGCTCCTACAATGAGCAGTTCTTC
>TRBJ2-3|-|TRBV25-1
CASSDSLGSTDTQYF
TGTGCCAGCAGTGACTCGCTCGGGTCCACAGATACGCAGTATTTT
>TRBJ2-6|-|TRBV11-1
CASSPEQGPRSGANVLTF
TGTGCCAGCAGCCCAGAACAGGGACCCCGCTCTGGGGCCAACGTCCTGACTTTC
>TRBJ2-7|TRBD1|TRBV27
CASSFDRTGSGEQYF
TGTGCCAGCAGTTTCGATAGGACAGGGTCGGGGGAGCAGTACTTC
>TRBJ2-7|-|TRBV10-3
CAISDWQGSTYEQYF
TGTGCCATCAGTGATTGGCAGGGGAGCACCTACGAGCAGTACTTC
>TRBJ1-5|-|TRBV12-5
CASATGHGRVVPQHF
TGTGCTAGTGCCACGGGACACGGCCGCGTTGTGCCCCAGCATTTT
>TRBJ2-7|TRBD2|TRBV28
CASRTTAGVYEQYF
TGTGCCAGCCGGACTACAGCGGGAGTCTACGAGCAGTACTTC
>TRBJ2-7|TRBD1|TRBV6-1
CASSGFGTGNHEQYF
TGTGCCAGCAGTGGATTCGGGACAGGGAACCACGAGCAGTACTTC
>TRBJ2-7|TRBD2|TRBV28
CASTGTSYEQYF
TGTGCCAGCACCGGGACTAGCTACGAGCAGTACTTC
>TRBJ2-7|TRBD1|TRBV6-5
CASSNPGQATYEQYF
TGTGCCAGCAGTAATCCGGGACAGGCTACCTACGAGCAGTACTTC
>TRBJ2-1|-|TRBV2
CASSETGVSLVF
TGTGCCAGCAGTGAAACCGGGGTTTCACTGGTCTTC
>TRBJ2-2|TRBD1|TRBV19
CASTPYGTAANTGELFF
TGTGCCAGTACCCCCTACGGGACAGCCGCGAACACCGGGGAGCTGTTTTTT
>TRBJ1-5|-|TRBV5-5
CASSFLDSLNQPQHF
TGTGCCAGCAGTTTCTTAGACAGTCTCAATCAGCCCCAGCATTTT
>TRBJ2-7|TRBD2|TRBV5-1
CASSLNPSGIDEQYF
TGCGCCAGCAGCTTGAACCCTAGCGGGATCGACGAGCAGTACTTC
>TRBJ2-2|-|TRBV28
CASSLSPRGTGELFF
TGTGCCAGCAGTTTATCCCCCAGGGGCACCGGGGAGCTGTTTTTT
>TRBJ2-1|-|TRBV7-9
CASSFLSSPEQFF
TGTGCCAGCAGCTTTTTAAGCTCACCCGAGCAGTTCTTC
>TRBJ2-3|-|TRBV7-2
CASSLQGTDTQYF
TGTGCCAGCAGCTTACAGGGTACAGATACGCAGTATTTT
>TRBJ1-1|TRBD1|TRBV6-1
CASSGRTGRTEAFF
TGTGCCAGCAGTGGACGGACAGGGCGAACTGAAGCTTTCTTT
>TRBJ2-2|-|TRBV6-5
CASSSFTGELFF
TGTGCCAGCAGTTCCTTCACCGGGGAGCTGTTTTTT